The 14 T cell receptor beta chains presented below share a single source sample, sequenced in a study of control samples from healthy donors and cancer patients. Produced via immunoSEQ multiplex PCR; TCRdb's table is partial and in-frame only. This sample has approximately 130,000 clones, with about 90% found just once. Specimen: blood. These receptor sequences come from a man in his fifties in good health.

The J gene is TRBJ2-6, the V gene TRBV5-1; TRBD1 matches 12 bases. CDR3 size: 17 residues. Germline CDR1 SGHRS, CDR2 YFSETQ. V lost 3 bases to trimming and J lost 2 bases; unmatched junction nucleotides: 3. As DNA, the CDR3 is TGCGCCAGCAGCTCGGGACAGGGGGCGACTGGGGCCAACGTCCTGACTTTC. Protein product: CASSSGQGATGANVLTF.

The rearrangement links TRBV7-2 to TRBJ1-2; D gene uncertain. The germline V and J ends were trimmed by 4 bases and 2 bases, with 11 bases remaining between them. Germline CDR1 reads SGHTA; CDR2 reads FQGNSA. There are 14 residues in the CDR3. CDR3 residues: CASSYAGINYGYTF. The CDR3, as DNA: TGTGCCAGCAGCTACGCGGGGATCAACTATGGCTACACCTTC.

The rearrangement links TRBV2 to TRBJ2-6; TRBD1 matches at 9 bases. CDR1 is SNHLY and CDR2 is FYNNEI in the germline V gene. The CDR3 runs 17 residues. J gave up 0 bases and V 8 bases, and 8 bases lay outside the gene matches. The CDR3 is CASQTGGLTSGANVLTF. CDR3 sequence (DNA): TGTGCCAGCCAGACAGGGGGGCTTACCTCTGGGGCCAACGTCCTGACTTTC.

The chain joins TRBV19 to TRBJ1-1; D is perhaps TRBD1 (5 bases). V was cut by 3 bases and J by 2 bases, with 10 bases left in between. CDR1 and CDR2 (germline): LNHDA, SQIVND (reference sequence). The CDR3 is made up of 14 amino acids. The CDR3: CASSIWRGNTEAFF. The CDR3 nucleotides are TGTGCCAGTAGTATTTGGCGGGGCAACACTGAAGCTTTCTTT.

CDR3 nucleotides: TGCGCCAGCAGCCAAGGACTAGCGGGAGATTACGAGCAGTACTTC. This sequence encodes CASSQGLAGDYEQYF. This rearrangement joins TRBV4-3 to TRBJ2-7; 12 bases align to TRBD2. The CDR3 contains 15 residues. V was pared by 1 base and J by 4 bases, with 2 bases of the junction left unmatched. Per germline, CDR1 LGHNA and CDR2 YSLEER.

The chain links TRBV5-1 to TRBJ1-1, with 9 bases that match TRBD1. Germline CDR1 and CDR2: SGHRS and YFSETQ. The CDR3 totals 17 residues. Unmatched junction bases numbered 17, after V lost 7 bases and J lost 4 bases. Here the CDR3 reads CASGPRAQQGASTEAFF. CDR3 DNA sequence: TGCGCCAGCGGTCCCCGCGCTCAACAGGGGGCGAGCACTGAAGCTTTCTTT.

CDR3 residues: CASSLEDRGHETQYF. The CDR3 DNA reads TGTGCCAGCAGCTTAGAGGACAGGGGTCACGAGACCCAGTACTTC. V gene TRBV11-2 combines with J gene TRBJ2-5; 9 bases map to TRBD1. Germline V gene lookup returns CDR1 SGHAT and CDR2 FQNNGV. V lost 0 bases to trimming and J lost 5 bases; unmatched junction nucleotides: 4. The CDR3 is 15 amino acids.

The rearrangement joins TRBV25-1 to TRBJ1-5; maybe TRBD1 (5 bases). Germline V CDR1 and CDR2: MGHDK, SYGVNS. The germline V and J ends were trimmed by 1 base and 1 base, with 8 bases remaining between them. CDR3 length: 15 amino acids. CDR3 amino acids: CASSEWGGSNQPQHF. CDR3 DNA sequence: TGTGCCAGCAGTGAATGGGGGGGGAGCAATCAGCCCCAGCATTTT.

This clone has a handful of counts. CDR3 residues: CASSYREGTEAFF. The DNA of the CDR3 is TGTGCCAGCAGTTACAGGGAGGGCACTGAAGCTTTCTTT. The rearrangement uses TRBV12-3 or TRBV12-4 and TRBJ1-1, with TRBD1 as a possible D gene (6 bases). Trimming took 4 bases from V and 4 from J, leaving 10 bases between them. The length of the CDR3 is 13 residues.

The chain carries TRBV7-9 and TRBJ2-7; TRBD1 agrees at 10 bases. CDR3 length: 15 residues. The germline V gene encodes CDR1 SEHNR and CDR2 FQNEAQ (reference sequence). V trimming: 6 bases; J trimming: 4 bases; junction bases outside the gene matches: 9. CDR3 region: CASSWPGQGKYEQYF. The CDR3 DNA sequence: TGTGCCAGCAGTTGGCCGGGACAGGGGAAATACGAGCAGTACTTC.

As regards this clone: The same CDR3 also results from other DNA sequences found in this sample. The CDR3 sequence: CASGPGQGFQETQYF. Written as DNA, the CDR3 is TGTGCTAGTGGTCCGGGACAGGGTTTTCAAGAGACCCAGTACTTC. This sequence joins TRBV12-5 and TRBJ2-5, with 9 bases aligning to TRBD1. V lost 5 bases to trimming and J lost 2 bases; unmatched junction nucleotides: 6. This CDR3 is 15 amino acids long. Germline V gene lookup returns CDR1 LGHNT and CDR2 FRNRAP.

CDR3 bases: TGCGCCAGCAGCTTGGCCTCTGAGGGCGCTGAAGCTTTCTTT. This sequence encodes CASSLASEGAEAFF. The chain is built from TRBV5-1 and TRBJ1-1, with D unclear. V was cut by 0 bases and J by 6 bases, with 12 bases left in between. CDR3 size: 14 residues. Germline V CDR1 and CDR2: SGHRS, YFSETQ. The variable domain in full, completed from reference TRBV5-1 and TRBJ1-1, reads KAGVTQTPRYLIKTRGQQVTLSCSPISGHRSVSWYQQTPGQGLQFLFEYFSETQRNKGNFPGRFSGRQFSNSRSEMNVSTLELGDSALYLCASSLASEGAEAFFGQGTRLTVV.

The chain recombines TRBV2 with TRBJ1-5, with TRBD1 matching 9 bases. Germline-derived CDR1 and CDR2 are SNHLY and FYNNEI. J gave up 7 bases and V 6 bases, and 4 bases lay outside the gene matches. The CDR3 contains 13 residues. The CDR3 loop reads CASRRTGDQPQHF. The DNA of the CDR3 is TGTGCCAGCAGGCGGACAGGGGACCAGCCCCAGCATTTT.

Note on this clone: The sample holds other DNA sequences that translate to the same CDR3. The V and J genes are TRBV30 and TRBJ1-5; D gene uncertain. Trimming left V 0 bases short and J 4 bases short, with 7 bases between. Germline loops: CDR1 GTSNPN, CDR2 SVGIG (reference sequence). The CDR3 spans 13 residues. Here the CDR3 DNA reads TGTGCCTGGAGTGTACTAGGGAATCAGCCCCAGCATTTT. Protein product: CAWSVLGNQPQHF.